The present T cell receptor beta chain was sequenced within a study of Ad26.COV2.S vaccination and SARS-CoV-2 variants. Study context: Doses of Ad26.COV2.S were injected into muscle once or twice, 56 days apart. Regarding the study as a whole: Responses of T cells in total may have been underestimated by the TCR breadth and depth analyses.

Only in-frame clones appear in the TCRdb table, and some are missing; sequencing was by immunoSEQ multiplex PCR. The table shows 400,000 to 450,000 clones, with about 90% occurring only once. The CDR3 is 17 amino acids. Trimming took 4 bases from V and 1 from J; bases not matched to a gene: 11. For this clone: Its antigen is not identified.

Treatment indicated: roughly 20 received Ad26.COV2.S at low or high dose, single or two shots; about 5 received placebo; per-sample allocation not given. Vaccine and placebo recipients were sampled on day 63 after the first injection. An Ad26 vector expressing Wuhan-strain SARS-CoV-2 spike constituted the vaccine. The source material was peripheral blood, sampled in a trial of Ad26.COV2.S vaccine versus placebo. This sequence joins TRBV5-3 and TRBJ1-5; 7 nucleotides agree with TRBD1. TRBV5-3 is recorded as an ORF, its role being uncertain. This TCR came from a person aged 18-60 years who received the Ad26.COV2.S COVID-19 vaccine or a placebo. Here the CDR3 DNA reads TGTGCCAGAAGCCACTTCGACAGGGCGGAAAGCAATCAGCCCCAGCATTTT. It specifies CARSHFDRAESNQPQHF.